The 16 T cell receptor beta chains below all came from one sample that was sequenced in a study of T cells in Graves' hyperthyroidism and ophthalmopathy (dated by TCRdb to between 2018 and 2021). To prepare the library, multiplex PCR was applied. Sequencing instrument: Illumina HiSeq 2000. The TCR beta CDR3 regions were amplified from RNA transcripts. The first round of RT-PCR for the TCR CDR3 was performed with the HTBI primer set and the Qiagen OneStep RT-PCR kit. TCRdb took the public reads, trimmed them with fastp at Q25, ran MiXCR for clone calling and kept in-frame beta chains. CDR3 protein duplicates are merged, each entry listing the most common genes and DNA. Within this sample are around 340,000 distinct CDR3 sequences, with roughly 17% of them counted one time only. The ten largest clones represent around 35% of the sample. Specimen: blood. These receptors originate from a man aged 30 to 39 with Graves' hyperthyroidism.

This clonotype was observed a few times. The rearrangement joins TRBV10-3 to TRBJ2-3; D uncertain. The V end was cut by 7 bases, the J end by 9 bases, with 14 bases between. This CDR3 is 12 amino acids long. The germline V gene has CDR1 ENHRY and CDR2 SYGVKD. The CDR3 sequence: CAINLGSGTQYF. Written as DNA, the CDR3 is TGTGCCATCAACCTCGGGTCGGGCACGCAGTATTTT.

V and J are TRBV10-3 and TRBJ2-3; 11 nucleotides agree with TRBD2. Germline loops: CDR1 ENHRY, CDR2 SYGVKD. Germline trimming cut 4 bases from V and 3 bases from J; bases unmatched to any gene: 3. The CDR3 loop spans 15 amino acids. CDR3 residues: CAISVASGRTDTQYF. In DNA, the CDR3 is TGTGCCATCAGTGTAGCTAGCGGGAGGACAGATACGCAGTATTTT.

This clonotype has at least ten counts. The chain carries TRBV6-1 and TRBJ2-5; D not resolved. The CDR3 has 14 amino acids. The germline V gene encodes CDR1 MNHNS and CDR2 SASEGT. The V end was cut by 0 bases, the J end by 5 bases, with 10 bases between. CDR3 loop: CASSEANSQETQYF. The CDR3 bases are TGTGCCAGCAGTGAAGCGAACAGTCAGGAGACCCAGTACTTC.

This clonotype was counted many times. The chain couples TRBV3-1 to TRBJ2-3; D is perhaps TRBD1 (6 bases). This CDR3 region has 12 residues. V dropped 4 bases and J dropped 9 bases, with 11 bases sitting between them. Germline CDR1 and CDR2: LGHDT and YNNKEL (reference sequence). The CDR3 coding sequence is TGTGCCAGCAGCCTTCGGACAGTCACGCAGTATTTT. It yields the protein CASSLRTVTQYF.

At least ten counts were recorded for this clonotype. The J gene is TRBJ2-3, the V gene TRBV7-3; TRBD2 matches at 11 bases. This CDR3 contains 14 residues. Germline V gene data show CDR1 as SGHTA and CDR2 as FQGTGA. Trimming took 8 bases from V and 5 from J; bases not matched to a gene: 6. CDR3 in amino acids: CASSTSGSGDTQYF. Written as DNA, the CDR3 is TGTGCCAGCTCCACTAGCGGGAGCGGAGATACGCAGTATTTT.

V usage is TRBV20-1 and J usage is TRBJ2-3; D gene unclear. This CDR3 is built from 13 residues. Trimming removed 6 bases at V and 2 bases at J, with 12 bases between. The V gene's germline CDR1 is DFQATT and CDR2 SNEGSKA (reference sequence). The CDR3: CSAAGEITDTQYF. CDR3 bases: TGCAGTGCGGCTGGAGAGATCACAGATACGCAGTATTTT.

This clonotype was found many times. This chain joins TRBV11-2 and TRBJ2-7; no reliable D call. This CDR3 is 15 amino acids long. Looked up from germline, CDR1 is SGHAT and CDR2 is FQNNGV. Trimming shortened V by 1 base and J by 0 bases, and 10 bases separated the two germline ends. This chain's CDR3 is CASSLVHGSSYEQYF. CDR3 DNA sequence: TGTGCCAGCAGCTTAGTCCACGGCAGCTCCTACGAGCAGTACTTC.

This clonotype was found many times. This chain joins TRBV28 and TRBJ2-5; the match to TRBD2 covers 7 bases. CDR3 length equals 14 residues. In germline, CDR1 is MDHEN, CDR2 SYDVKM. V was pared by 8 bases and J by 3 bases, with 9 bases of the junction left unmatched. The CDR3: CASWSWGREETQYF. The CDR3 nucleotides are TGTGCCAGCTGGTCATGGGGGAGGGAAGAGACCCAGTACTTC.

This clonotype was seen ten or more times. The gene calls are TRBV10-3 and TRBJ2-1; 9 nucleotides line up with TRBD1. Germline lookup yields CDR1 ENHRY and CDR2 SYGVKD. With V trimmed by 2 bases and J by 14 bases, 10 bases remained unmatched. The CDR3 length is 14 residues. CDR3 DNA sequence: TGTGCCATCAGTGAGGGCGAGAAGGGACAGGGAAAGTTCTTC. Translating gives CAISEGEKGQGKFF.

This clonotype was found many times. CDR3 bases: TGTGCCAGCAGTTTGGCCGGGGCCCAGTACTTC. This encodes CASSLAGAQYF. The chain couples TRBV27 to TRBJ2-5, with D tentatively TRBD2 (5 bases). Germline assignment: CDR1 MNHEY and CDR2 SMNVEV (reference sequence). The CDR3 runs 11 residues. V gave up 3 bases and J gave up 9 bases, with 8 bases separating them.

In its sample, this clonotype was seen many times. The chain employs TRBV7-9 and TRBJ2-1; 9 bases are shared with TRBD2. Germline V gene lookup returns CDR1 SEHNR and CDR2 FQNEAQ (reference sequence). V shed 6 bases and J 0 bases; nucleotides not matched to a gene: 12. The CDR3 extends over 18 amino acids. This CDR3 reads CASRPGLARLSSYNEQFF. The CDR3 DNA is TGTGCCAGCAGACCCGGACTAGCGCGCCTTAGCTCCTACAATGAGCAGTTCTTC.

This clonotype was counted a few times. This may be a read error: a much more frequent sequence differs by one nucleotide. V gene TRBV30 combines with J gene TRBJ2-5, with TRBD2 matching 12 bases. Germline assignment: CDR1 GTSNPN and CDR2 SVGIG (reference sequence). The length of the CDR3 is 15 residues. In DNA, the CDR3 is TGTGCCTGGAGTAGGACTAGCGGGAATCGAGAGACCCTGTACTTC. Translating it yields CAWSRTSGNRETLYF.

This clonotype was counted between two and nine times. The rearrangement links TRBV7-9 to TRBJ2-2; D gene unclear. CDR3 length: 15 residues. V lost 1 base and J lost 4, with 10 bases in between. Looked up from germline, CDR1 is SEHNR and CDR2 is FQNEAQ (reference sequence). The CDR3 DNA is TGTGCCAGCAGCTTAGGTGGTGGTGTCACCGGGGAGCTGTTTTTT. Residues: CASSLGGGVTGELFF.

This clonotype occurred a few times. The rearrangement links TRBV29-1 to TRBJ2-5; TRBD1 matches at 7 bases. The ends lost 7 bases at V and 5 bases at J; junction bases unmatched: 10. Germline loops: CDR1 SQVTM, CDR2 ANQGSEA. CDR3 length: 13 amino acids. The chain's CDR3 is CSGQTGSDETQYF. CDR3 DNA sequence: TGCAGCGGACAGACAGGGTCGGATGAGACCCAGTACTTC.

This sequence joins TRBV20-1 and TRBJ1-1; possible D gene TRBD1, 6 bases. From germline, CDR1 is DFQATT and CDR2 SNEGSKA (reference sequence). Trimming shortened V by 5 bases and J by 8 bases, and 21 bases separated the two germline ends. The CDR3 loop spans 14 amino acids. Here the CDR3 DNA reads TGCAGTGCTCCAATACCGGGACACAAGCCCGAAGCTTTCTTT. It specifies CSAPIPGHKPEAFF.

In regard to this clonotype: A much larger clonotype is one base distant, so this may be a read error. The chain links TRBV10-3 to TRBJ1-1; D may be TRBD1 (5 bases). CDR3 size: 13 residues. Trimming pared 11 bases from V and 6 bases from J, leaving 19 bases between. Germline assignment: CDR1 ENHRY and CDR2 SYGVKD. The CDR3 DNA reads TGTGCCGCCACAGATGAGGGGAGCCCTGAAGCTTTCTTT. Translated, it gives CAATDEGSPEAFF.